Listed below are T cell receptor beta chains from one sample, sequenced in a study of human T cells and chemical hapten exposure. Using its own MiXCR run on the RACE reads, TCRdb lists one record per CDR3 protein. The sample has about 71,000 distinct CDR3 sequences; around 10% are singletons. Sample: whole blood, taken in connection with sensitization to the hapten diphenylcyclopropenone (DPC). The origin of the receptors is a woman aged 45 to 65 with alopecia areata. Some clones in this sample may be carry-over from other donors' samples. Each CDR3 is given with its conserved first and last residue. D genes are given only for firm matches.

CDR3 protein	CDR3 length	D gene	J gene	V gene
CSSKRGAWSTATQYF	15	TRBD2	TRBJ2-3	TRBV20-1
CASREQGSYSYGYTF	15	NA	TRBJ1-2	TRBV5-1
CASSLARRGTRTDTQYF	17	NA	TRBJ2-3	TRBV7-2
CASSLMDGHNQPQHF	15	NA	TRBJ1-5	TRBV12-3/TRBV12-4
CSARGASGTPAGNTIYF	17	NA	TRBJ1-3	TRBV20-1
CASSFTDNTEAFF	13	NA	TRBJ1-1	TRBV7-3
CASSIGGGNYGYTF	14	NA	TRBJ1-2	TRBV19
CASSLGQGDQPQHF	14	TRBD1	TRBJ1-5	TRBV7-9
CASRFRGGEQYF	12	NA	TRBJ2-7	TRBV27
CASSNWGRGPTNTEAFF	17	NA	TRBJ1-1	TRBV7-8
CASSYSALGTSTYEQYF	17	NA	TRBJ2-7	TRBV6-6
CASSLDVTGPLGETQYF	17	NA	TRBJ2-5	TRBV7-6
CSVQRGGLAGAYEQYF	16	TRBD2	TRBJ2-7	TRBV29-1
CASSLVFVGKVDSPLHF	17	NA	TRBJ1-6	TRBV5-1
CASSSPGLAGRDTQYF	16	TRBD2	TRBJ2-3	TRBV12-3/TRBV12-4
CASSGTASSQAFF	13	NA	TRBJ1-1	TRBV6-1
CASSSLGSYEQYF	13	NA	TRBJ2-7	TRBV7-9
CASSYPLAQLFF	12	NA	TRBJ2-2	TRBV6-2/TRBV6-3
CSVVSGGYNEQFF	13	TRBD2	TRBJ2-1	TRBV29-1
CASSLGHSVSGANVLTF	17	NA	TRBJ2-6	TRBV5-1
CASSSSTGTGTGELFF	16	NA	TRBJ2-2	TRBV11-3
CASSLEPGTSTDTQYF	16	NA	TRBJ2-3	TRBV13
CASSYSGAGTEAFF	14	NA	TRBJ1-1	TRBV6-2/TRBV6-3
CASSNEYMNTEAFF	14	NA	TRBJ1-1	TRBV11-2
CSARGRSEAFF	11	NA	TRBJ1-1	TRBV20-1
CASSSPPPLDRSYEQYF	17	NA	TRBJ2-7	TRBV27
CASSLGTDRWSPYEQYF	17	NA	TRBJ2-7	TRBV5-5
CASSGGAGDTEAFF	14	NA	TRBJ1-1	TRBV11-2
CASSSHRGVETQYF	14	TRBD2	TRBJ2-5	TRBV7-2
CASSPNPASYEQYF	14	NA	TRBJ2-7	TRBV18
CASSLVQAHSYNSPLHF	17	NA	TRBJ1-6	TRBV18
CSVRLAGETQYF	12	TRBD2	TRBJ2-5	TRBV29-1
CASSQALGLAGPTDTQYF	18	TRBD2	TRBJ2-3	TRBV4-2
CASSVGQRNTGELFF	15	NA	TRBJ2-2	TRBV9
CASSQTRGNLNEQFF	15	TRBD2	TRBJ2-1	TRBV14
CASSLDEGLYGYTF	14	NA	TRBJ1-2	TRBV18
CSVGESGGLNTEAFF	15	TRBD1	TRBJ1-1	TRBV29-1
CASRTSGTAGELFF	14	TRBD2	TRBJ2-2	TRBV28
CASSLTGFGEKLFF	14	TRBD1	TRBJ1-4	TRBV7-2
CASSFVQGYGYTF	13	NA	TRBJ1-2	TRBV28
CASSYSSQNNSPLHF	15	NA	TRBJ1-6	TRBV6-6
CASSLVGQFKAFF	13	NA	TRBJ1-1	TRBV27
CASSGSSGQAMYGYTF	16	TRBD1	TRBJ1-2	TRBV18
CSVEDSSQYF	10	NA	TRBJ2-5	TRBV29-1
CASSLGGSRETQYF	14	NA	TRBJ2-5	TRBV5-1
CASSLKGALALNTEAFF	17	TRBD1	TRBJ1-1	TRBV7-9
CASSSSVASTDTQYF	15	NA	TRBJ2-3	TRBV7-2
CASSTLTGGSPLHF	14	TRBD1	TRBJ1-6	TRBV11-2
CASSQKVSGDPRSLRNTQYF	20	TRBD2	TRBJ2-3	TRBV6-2/TRBV6-3
CASLGFTGAPESNYGYTF	18	TRBD1	TRBJ1-2	TRBV19